This T cell receptor beta chain was profiled in a study of PD-1 blockade in classical Hodgkin lymphoma. This CDR3 is 15 amino acids long. Each patient relapsed following autologous stem cell transplantation, and prior brentuximab vedotin exposure differed. Libraries were prepared by immunoSEQ multiplex PCR; TCRdb keeps only in-frame clonotypes and omits some of them. The table lists about 22,000 clones, over 65% of them singletons. Turning to this clone: Its antigen is still unknown. The junction departs from germline at one end; a sequencing error may be responsible.

Study-level points and caveats: Diversity similar to that of newly diagnosed patients was seen at baseline in complete responders. In newly diagnosed patients, baseline TCR diversity was reportedly below that of healthy donors. There remain no defined causes for the repertoire differences, which possibly reflect disease activity or prior therapy.

The starting material was peripheral blood mononuclear cells (PBMCs), obtained at baseline. The chain links TRBV5-3 to TRBJ2-1, with 7 bases lining up with TRBD2. Being an ORF, TRBV5-3 has a function that is uncertain. This clonotype originated in a human donor with classical Hodgkin lymphoma. The CDR3 loop reads CASSLAAGSYNEQFF. DNA for the CDR3: TGTGCCAGCAGCTTGGCAGCGGGGAGCTACAATGAGCAGTTCTTC.